This T cell receptor (beta chain) originates from a study of regulatory T cells in long-lasting Graves disease. The wider study: For under 3 months, newly diagnosed Graves' patients had been taking antithyroid drugs.

For this clonotype: As yet, its antigen is unknown.

Described time point: newly diagnosed GD, antithyroid drugs for less than 3 months. Extracted PBMC RNA gave rise to the TCR library. Diagnosing Graves' disease relied on the American Thyroid Association guidelines. Germline V gives CDR1 MNHEY, CDR2 SMNVEV (reference sequence). V shed 5 bases, J shed 5 bases, and the junction held 8 bases outside the gene matches. The CDR3 spans 15 residues. CDR3-region Arm-PCR and iRepertoire HTBI primers produced the TCR beta libraries. TCRdb processed the multiplex PCR reads anew with MiXCR; each CDR3 protein has one entry. The sample shows 400,000 to 500,000 distinct CDR3 sequences, 16% of them seen only once. The study's findings and limits: Gene preferences differed: TRBV28, TRBJ1-2, TRBJ2-5 in persistent cases.

These data are also associated with another study on T cells in Graves' hyperthyroidism and ophthalmopathy. That paper states: HTBI primers were used for first-round RT-PCR of the TCR CDR3.

The TCR originated in a young woman with Graves disease. The chain couples TRBV27 to TRBJ1-5; TRBD1 matches 8 bases. The sequencing used peripheral blood mononuclear cells (PBMCs), collected at new diagnosis, from a patient treated with antithyroid drugs. The DNA of the CDR3 is TGTGCCAGCAGTAAAATTGGACAGGGATATCAGCCCCAGCATTTT. Its protein product is CASSKIGQGYQPQHF.